This record looks at one T cell receptor (beta chain) sequence and its context. The data are from a study of blood T cell repertoires in COVID-19. Study-wide context: Sample material is recorded as cDNA or gDNA derived from T cells, B-cell-depleted T cells, or PBMCs.

Sequenced by immunoSEQ multiplex PCR; TCRdb stores in-frame clones only, minus some. The sample holds more than 100,000 clones, approximately 84% seen once. Germline V gene data show CDR1 as MNHEY and CDR2 as SMNVEV (reference sequence). CDR3 length: 15 residues. J was trimmed by 2 bases and V by 4 bases; bases with no gene match: 2. The rearrangement links TRBV27 to TRBJ2-1; TRBD2 matches 10 bases. The sequenced sample was peripheral blood. This TCR came from a woman of 80 years or more with acute or convalescent COVID-19. The CDR3 DNA is TGTGCCAGCAGTTCGAGCGGGAGGGCCTACAATGAGCAGTTCTTC. It translates to CASSSSGRAYNEQFF.